The entry that follows covers one T cell receptor beta chain sequence. How the authors handled the data: Amplification of reference gene primers was used by the study to estimate nucleated cell counts. Clones were read by immunoSEQ multiplex PCR, and TCRdb kept only the in-frame ones, dropping some. V and J calls and clone size are copied from that table; D and trimming were computed from the DNA. The sample carries around 250,000 clones, just under 90% recorded once. Participants came from about 24 US areas, aged about 18 to 89 years. The ends lost 5 bases at V and 8 bases at J; junction bases unmatched: 11. CDR3 size: 15 residues. The V gene's germline CDR1 is SGHTA and CDR2 FQGTGA. This sample was included in a study of blood T cell repertoires in COVID-19. Study information: Whether acute or convalescent, the COVID-19 samples came from the United States, Italy and Spain. PBMCs, B-cell-depleted T cells, or T cells provided the cDNA or gDNA that made up the material.

Source material: PBMCs or T cells enriched from blood (not recorded which). The receptor comes from a woman aged 30 to 39 with acute COVID-19. The chain employs TRBV7-3 and TRBJ2-1; 8 bases map to TRBD1. The CDR3 DNA reads TGTGCCAGCAGCCCTCAGGGGGCTGCTGCGGATGAGCAGTTCTTC. This sequence encodes CASSPQGAAADEQFF.